The subject of this entry is one T cell receptor beta chain. This likely traces to a read error, being one base from a far larger clone. At the DNA level, this CDR3 is encoded by other sequences in the same sample as well. The sample originates from a study of shared clonotypes between healthy human individuals. The data were produced by immunoSEQ multiplex PCR, yet TCRdb's version contains in-frame clones alone and is incomplete. The sample records over 400,000 clones, roughly 80% being singletons. The sequencing input was PBMCs. This clonotype was sampled from a woman between 40 and 55 years old in good health. Some clones in this sample may be carry-over from other donors' samples.

CDR3 amino acids: CASSLGAGLAKNIQYF. The CDR3 coding sequence is TGTGCCAGCAGCTTAGGGGCAGGTCTAGCCAAAAACATTCAGTACTTC. The V and J genes are TRBV7-3 and TRBJ2-4; a weak D match, TRBD1 (5 bases). The CDR3 runs to 16 residues. Per the germline V gene, CDR1 is SGHTA and CDR2 is FQGTGA. The germline V and J ends were trimmed by 2 bases and 0 bases, with 11 bases remaining between them. Using reference TRBV7-3 and TRBJ2-4 for the parts outside the CDR3, the full variable domain is GAGVSQTPSNKVTEKGKYVELRCDPISGHTALYWYRQSLGQGPEFLIYFQGTGAADDSGLPNDRFFAVRPEGSVSTLKIQRTERGDSAVYLCASSLGAGLAKNIQYFGAGTRLSVL.